The T cell receptor (beta chain) under discussion was sequenced for a study of T cell responses to AZD1222 COVID-19 vaccine. Study-level results: Receipt of two AZD1222 doses was followed by a rise in Spike-specific TCR breadth and depth. Among those given AZD1222, only five to seven were seropositive at baseline. The donors showed a predominance of white British ancestry and of females, with possible underestimation of clonal diversity. Across the whole spike, CD4 TCRs peaked at regions 160-218 and 743-854.

The germline CDR1 and CDR2 sequences are SGHKS and YYEKEE (reference sequence). The CDR3 length is 17 residues. Between the trimmed V and J ends, which lost 0 bases and 5 bases, there was a span of 15 bases. The method was immunoSEQ multiplex PCR; TCRdb's version includes in-frame clones alone and lacks a portion of them. Altogether around 110,000 clones are present, about 90% being singletons, with the ten largest covering 6.5% to 8.5%. The sample holds one count of this clone. Its cognate antigen is unknown. Material: peripheral blood, obtained on day 0 of AZD1222 vaccination. The chain couples TRBV5-5 to TRBJ1-6, with a possible D match to TRBD1 (6 bases). The clonotype was recovered from an adult in good health. The CDR3 nucleotides read TGTGCCAGCAGCTTGGCGCTGGGGGCAACAAATAATTCACCCCTCCACTTT. Protein: CASSLALGATNNSPLHF.